The 28 T cell receptor beta chains in this list originate from one sample, sequenced in a study of blood T cell repertoires in COVID-19. Sequenced by immunoSEQ multiplex PCR; TCRdb stores in-frame clones only, minus some. The sample shows a few hundred thousand clones, 90% of them seen only once. Material for sequencing was peripheral blood. The receptors were sampled from a woman in her sixties with COVID-19, enrolled during active disease.

This chain joins TRBV7-3 and TRBJ2-3, with D possibly TRBD2 on 5 matching bases. The CDR3 covers 16 residues. Germline CDR1 and CDR2: SGHTA and FQGTGA. V lost 2 bases and J lost 0, with 12 bases in between. CDR3 in amino acids: CASSLVGLASTDTQYF. In DNA form, the CDR3 reads TGTGCCAGCAGCTTAGTTGGACTTGCTAGCACAGATACGCAGTATTTT. Based on the CDR3 plus reference TRBV7-3 and TRBJ2-3, the full variable domain is GAGVSQTPSNKVTEKGKYVELRCDPISGHTALYWYRQSLGQGPEFLIYFQGTGAADDSGLPNDRFFAVRPEGSVSTLKIQRTERGDSAVYLCASSLVGLASTDTQYFGPGTRLTVL.

The rearrangement links TRBV19 to TRBJ1-5; D gene ambiguous. The CDR3 totals 16 residues. V was pared by 6 bases and J by 0 bases, with 15 bases between. CDR1 LNHDA and CDR2 SQIVND come from the germline V gene (reference sequence). CDR3 sequence (DNA): TGTGCCAGTAGGCCCGAGAGGGTTAATAGCAATCAGCCCCAGCATTTT. It is translated as CASRPERVNSNQPQHF.

This sequence joins TRBV3-1 (or the pseudogene TRBV3-2) and TRBJ2-1, with 10 bases lining up with TRBD2. Unmatched junction bases numbered 5, after V lost 1 base and J lost 2 bases. The CDR3 is 17 amino acids. The germline CDR1 and CDR2 sequences are LGHDT and YNNKEL (reference sequence). The CDR3: CASSQAPGLAPYNEQFF. The CDR3 DNA sequence: TGTGCCAGCAGCCAAGCGCCGGGACTAGCGCCCTACAATGAGCAGTTCTTC.

J is TRBJ1-2 and V is TRBV29-1; the match to TRBD1 covers 8 bases. Germline V CDR1 and CDR2: SQVTM, ANQGSEA. Trimming removed 6 bases from V and 6 bases from J; junction bases left unmatched: 6. CDR3 length equals 12 residues. CDR3 bases: TGCAGCGTAGGACAGGGAGGGAATGGCTACACCTTC. This codes for CSVGQGGNGYTF.

This CDR3 is CSVAQGANNQPQHF. The DNA for the CDR3 is TGCAGCGTTGCCCAGGGGGCGAACAATCAGCCCCAGCATTTT. This chain uses TRBV29-1 with TRBJ1-5; 8 bases are shared with TRBD1. Germline lookup yields CDR1 SQVTM and CDR2 ANQGSEA. The J segment lost 3 bases and the V segment lost 4 bases, leaving 5 bases of the junction unmatched. This CDR3 contains 14 residues. The entire variable domain, with the rest obtained from reference TRBV29-1 and TRBJ1-5, is as follows: SAVISQKPSRDICQRGTSLTIQCQVDSQVTMMFWYRQQPGQSLTLIATANQGSEATYESGFVIDKFPISRPNLTFSTLTVSNMSPEDSSIYLCSVAQGANNQPQHFGDGTRLSIL.

This clone showed up just a few times. Other DNA sequences from this sample encode an identical CDR3 as well. The rearrangement links TRBV7-9 to TRBJ1-1; perhaps TRBD1 as D (5 bases). The CDR3 loop spans 14 amino acids. Between the trimmed V and J ends, which lost 4 bases and 2 bases, there was a span of 11 bases. Germline CDR1 reads SEHNR; CDR2 reads FQNEAQ (reference sequence). This CDR3 reads CASSSSTANTEAFF. As DNA, the CDR3 is TGTGCCAGCAGCTCTTCGACAGCTAACACTGAAGCTTTCTTT.

The V gene is TRBV9, the J gene TRBJ1-2; no clear D gene. The CDR3 loop spans 14 amino acids. CDR1 and CDR2 from the germline V gene are SGDLS and YYNGEE. V dropped 0 bases and J dropped 4 bases, with 10 bases sitting between them. The CDR3 loop reads CASSVGWASYGYTF. The CDR3 bases are TGTGCCAGCAGCGTAGGCTGGGCATCCTATGGCTACACCTTC.

J is TRBJ1-6 and V is TRBV6-5; D unresolved. The CDR3 extends over 15 amino acids. The germline CDR1 and CDR2 sequences are MNHEY and SVGAGI. V lost 6 bases and J 0 bases, leaving 9 bases between the germline ends. CDR3 loop: CASRPGSSYNSPLHF. The CDR3 nucleotides are TGTGCCAGCAGGCCTGGTAGCTCCTATAATTCACCCCTCCACTTT.

The chain combines TRBV5-5 with TRBJ1-6; 8 bases are shared with TRBD1. Germline values: CDR1 SGHKS, CDR2 YYEKEE (reference sequence). With 3 bases clipped from V and 6 bases from J, the junction kept 11 bases outside the gene matches. The CDR3 contains 17 residues. The CDR3, as DNA: TGTGCCAGCAGCTATACAGGGGGAGGGTGGGGTAATTCACCCCTCCACTTT. Its protein is CASSYTGGGWGNSPLHF.

V usage is TRBV4-3 and J usage is TRBJ1-3; 11 bases agree with TRBD1. V lost 4 bases and J lost 0; bases outside the gene matches: 2. CDR3 length: 16 residues. Germline V gene lookup returns CDR1 LGHNA and CDR2 YSLEER. Here the CDR3 reads CASSRGTGGSGNTIYF. In DNA, the CDR3 is TGCGCCAGCAGCCGAGGGACAGGGGGCTCTGGAAACACCATATATTTT.

The chain recombines TRBV25-1 with TRBJ2-2; maybe TRBD1 (5 bases). The CDR3 sequence is 15 residues long. V dropped 4 bases and J dropped 5 bases, with 14 bases sitting between them. Germline lookup yields CDR1 MGHDK and CDR2 SYGVNS. The chain's CDR3 is CASSGLGHYTGELFF. The CDR3, as DNA: TGTGCCAGCAGTGGGCTGGGGCACTATACCGGGGAGCTGTTTTTT.

The chain uses TRBV7-2 and TRBJ2-5, with D possibly matching TRBD2 (6 bases). Germline V gene data show CDR1 as SGHTA and CDR2 as FQGNSA. This CDR3 spans 13 amino acids. Trimming removed 5 bases at V and 4 bases at J, with 11 bases between. CDR3 in amino acids: CASSASAGETQYF. CDR3 DNA: TGTGCCAGCAGCGCCTCAGCGGGAGAGACCCAGTACTTC.

The genes are TRBV18 and TRBJ2-5; possible D gene TRBD2, 7 bases. The V and J ends lost 4 bases and 0 bases respectively, with 18 bases between them. Germline loops: CDR1 KGHSH, CDR2 LQKENI. The CDR3 spans 17 residues. DNA of the CDR3: TGTGCCAGCTCACGCTACACTGGCGGGGGCCACCAAGAGACCCAGTACTTC. It specifies CASSRYTGGGHQETQYF. The full variable domain, in which reference TRBV18 and TRBJ2-5 provide the parts outside the CDR3, is NAGVMQNPRHLVRRRGQEARLRCSPMKGHSHVYWYRQLPEEGLKFMVYLQKENIIDESGMPKERFSAEFPKEGPSILRIQQVVRGDSAAYFCASSRYTGGGHQETQYFGPGTRLLVL.

The J gene is TRBJ1-4, the V gene TRBV5-5; D is perhaps TRBD1 (6 bases). V lost 4 bases to trimming and J lost 2 bases, with 12 bases between them. The CDR3 runs 15 residues. Germline V gene sequence: CDR1 SGHKS, CDR2 YYEKEE (reference sequence). The chain's CDR3 is CASSARGWTNEKLFF. The CDR3 nucleotides are TGTGCCAGCAGCGCCAGGGGTTGGACTAATGAAAAACTGTTTTTT.

The rearrangement uses TRBV5-1 and TRBJ1-2; 9 bases are a match to TRBD1. The CDR3 is 17 amino acids. CDR1 is SGHRS and CDR2 is YFSETQ in the germline V gene. The ends lost 0 bases at V and 4 bases at J; junction bases unmatched: 10. In DNA, the CDR3 is TGCGCCAGCAGCTTGGGAGGAACAGGGGGCGGAGGCTATGGCTACACCTTC. Translation: CASSLGGTGGGGYGYTF.

The chain carries TRBV5-1 and TRBJ1-6, with 7 bases matching TRBD1. V lost 5 bases to trimming and J lost 0 bases; unmatched junction nucleotides: 8. Germline values: CDR1 SGHRS, CDR2 YFSETQ. This CDR3 is built from 17 residues. The DNA of the CDR3 is TGCGCCAGCAGGGAAACGACAGGGAGCTCCTATAATTCACCCCTCCACTTT. Translated: CASRETTGSSYNSPLHF.

The chain is built from TRBV6-5 and TRBJ1-2; D might be TRBD1 (5 bases). Germline V gene lookup returns CDR1 MNHEY and CDR2 SVGAGI. V was shortened by 8 bases and J by 0 bases, with 13 bases between the two germline ends. The CDR3 is 14 residues long. This CDR3 is CASGQFRANYGYTF. In nucleotides, the CDR3 is TGTGCCAGCGGGCAGTTCAGGGCTAACTATGGCTACACCTTC.

The CDR3 reads CASSLFSSRDRGREKLFF. Written as DNA, the CDR3 is TGTGCCAGCAGCTTATTCTCCAGCCGGGACAGGGGAAGAGAAAAACTGTTTTTT. V gene TRBV7-9 combines with J gene TRBJ1-4; 10 bases agree with TRBD1. This CDR3 is 18 amino acids long. The junction had 14 bases not matched to a gene; V was cut back by 2 bases and J by 8 bases. The V gene's germline CDR1 is SEHNR and CDR2 FQNEAQ (reference sequence).

The chain combines TRBV7-2 with TRBJ1-2; D might be TRBD1 (5 bases). Trimming took 5 bases from V and 12 from J, leaving 22 bases between them. Germline V CDR1 and CDR2: SGHTA, FQGNSA. The CDR3 runs to 14 residues. CDR3 amino acids: CASSPGLLYDIHTF. DNA of the CDR3: TGTGCCAGCAGCCCGGGACTTCTATATGACATTCACACCTTC.

In its sample, this clone was seen once. This chain joins TRBV5-1 and TRBJ1-4; no firm D call. Trimming stripped 4 bases from V and 5 bases from J, with 12 bases between. This CDR3 is 14 amino acids long. The V gene's germline CDR1 is SGHRS and CDR2 YFSETQ. CDR3 region: CASSPGRRNEKLFF. The CDR3 DNA reads TGCGCCAGCAGCCCAGGCCGGAGGAATGAAAAACTGTTTTTT.

This clone appeared once. The V call is TRBV6-2 or TRBV6-3, the J call TRBJ1-2, with 8 positions matching TRBD1. The CDR3 contains 17 residues. V trimming: 5 bases; J trimming: 0 bases; junction bases outside the gene matches: 11. The germline V gene encodes CDR1 MNHEY and CDR2 SVGEGT. CDR3 protein: CASSHRNRDRTNYGYTF. The CDR3 region has the DNA TGTGCCAGCAGTCACCGAAACCGGGACAGGACTAACTATGGCTACACCTTC.

This clone was found a few times. This chain joins TRBV20-1 and TRBJ1-2, with 8 bases matching TRBD1. CDR3 length: 13 residues. V shed 5 bases, J shed 2 bases, and the junction held 4 bases outside the gene matches. Per germline, CDR1 DFQATT and CDR2 SNEGSKA (reference sequence). In DNA form, the CDR3 reads TGCAGTGCTCGTGGACAGGGAAACTATGGCTACACCTTC. Translation gives CSARGQGNYGYTF.

A single count supports this clone. The chain couples TRBV6-5 to TRBJ2-7; 12 bases map to TRBD1. Trimming at V came to 0 bases and at J to 4 bases, leaving 1 base not matched to a gene. Germline loops: CDR1 MNHEY, CDR2 SVGAGI. CDR3 length: 15 residues. This chain's CDR3 is CASSYSGQGAYEQYF. CDR3 DNA: TGTGCCAGCAGTTACTCGGGACAGGGGGCTTACGAGCAGTACTTC.

This clone was seen a few times. This chain joins TRBV14 and TRBJ1-2; the match to TRBD1 covers 7 bases. CDR1 and CDR2 (germline): SGHDN, FVKESK. The CDR3 consists of 16 residues. The J segment lost 4 bases and the V segment lost 3 bases, leaving 11 bases of the junction unmatched. The CDR3 region has the DNA TGTGCCAGCAGCCATGAACGGGACAGATCCCCCTATGGCTACACCTTC. It specifies CASSHERDRSPYGYTF.

This clone showed up just a few times. V and J are TRBV19 and TRBJ2-2, with 12 bases aligning to TRBD1. Unmatched junction bases numbered 6, after V lost 2 bases and J lost 2 bases. The CDR3 has 18 amino acids. CDR1 and CDR2 (germline): LNHDA, SQIVND (reference sequence). The CDR3 nucleotides read TGTGCCAGTAGTATAATTGCCGGGACAGGGGGCAACACCGGGGAGCTGTTTTTT. This gives the protein CASSIIAGTGGNTGELFF.

V and J are TRBV21-1 and TRBJ1-5; the table's D gene call, TRBD1, was not cross checked with the DNA. TRBV21-1 is a pseudogene locus. This CDR3 comprises 18 residues. CDR3 in amino acids: CASSMRTDSGYSNQPQHF. Here the CDR3 DNA reads TGTGCCAGCAGCATGAGGACAGATTCAGGATATAGCAATCAGCCCCAGCATTTT.

The chain joins TRBV3-1 (or the pseudogene TRBV3-2) to TRBJ2-3; tentative D call: TRBD2 (6 bases). Germline CDR1 is LGHDT and CDR2 is YNNKEL (reference sequence). V shed 4 bases and J shed 4 bases, with 15 bases lying between them. The CDR3 has 15 amino acids. CDR3 nucleotide sequence: TGTGCCAGCAGCCCCGACGGCGGGGTCTCAGATACGCAGTATTTT. Amino acid sequence: CASSPDGGVSDTQYF.

This chain links TRBV11-3 with TRBJ1-2; 8 nucleotides match TRBD1. Germline assignment: CDR1 SGHNT and CDR2 YENEEA. This CDR3 is built from 17 residues. The trim removed 5 bases at V and 0 bases at J, leaving 11 bases unmatched. CDR3 coding DNA: TGTGCCAGCAGCCCTGAGGACAGGGCCAGCTCTAACTATGGCTACACCTTC. Amino acid sequence: CASSPEDRASSNYGYTF.